Following are 26 T cell receptor beta chains from one sample sequenced in a study of memory CD4+ T cells and cytomegalovirus serostatus. Single viable CD3+CD4+CD8-CD45RO+ cells were sorted as the memory CD4+ T cells. Profiled with immunoSEQ multiplex PCR; TCRdb holds only in-frame clones, not every one. This table holds 61,000 or so clones, over 60% found once. Sequenced input: memory CD4+ T cells from blood. The receptors originated from an adult in good health and CMV-seronegative. Some clones in this sample may be carry-over from other donors' samples.

This rearrangement joins TRBV11-1 to TRBJ2-5; 10 nucleotides agree with TRBD1. The CDR3 runs to 16 residues. The germline CDR1 and CDR2 sequences are SGHAT and FQDESV (reference sequence). The J segment lost 2 bases and the V segment lost 1 base, leaving 4 bases of the junction unmatched. The CDR3 protein is CASSLGDRGPQETQYF. The CDR3 region has the DNA TGTGCCAGCAGCTTAGGGGACAGGGGTCCACAAGAGACCCAGTACTTC.

This chain links TRBV7-9 with TRBJ1-4, with D perhaps TRBD1 (6 bases). This CDR3 is built from 15 residues. Trimming removed 5 bases at V and 5 bases at J, with 15 bases between. The germline V gene encodes CDR1 SEHNR and CDR2 FQNEAQ (reference sequence). The chain's CDR3 is CASSPRGDHNEKLFF. Here the CDR3 DNA reads TGTGCCAGCAGCCCCAGGGGTGACCACAATGAAAAACTGTTTTTT.

The rearrangement links TRBV18 to TRBJ1-1, with 10 bases fitting TRBD1. This CDR3 comprises 14 residues. Looked up from germline, CDR1 is KGHSH and CDR2 is LQKENI. After removal of 4 bases from V and 6 bases from J, the junction contained 5 bases not matched to a gene. DNA for the CDR3: TGTGCCAGCTCACTCTTGGACAGGGGGGCTGAAGCTTTCTTT. This sequence encodes CASSLLDRGAEAFF.

The V call is TRBV7-9, the J call TRBJ1-5; D possibly corresponds to TRBD1 (6 bases). Germline V gene data show CDR1 as SEHNR and CDR2 as FQNEAQ (reference sequence). Deletions cut 5 bases from V and 2 bases from J, with 10 bases between. This CDR3 contains 14 residues. Written as DNA, the CDR3 is TGTGCCAGCAGCCAGGGGTCGGGCAATCAGCCCCAGCATTTT. Protein product: CASSQGSGNQPQHF.

The chain has TRBV30 and TRBJ2-2; 11 nucleotides line up with TRBD1. Germline lookup yields CDR1 GTSNPN and CDR2 SVGIG (reference sequence). The J segment lost 5 bases and the V segment lost 1 base, leaving 6 bases of the junction unmatched. The CDR3 length is 16 residues. CDR3 in amino acids: CAWSDGQGAYTGELFF. The CDR3 DNA follows: TGTGCCTGGAGTGACGGACAGGGGGCGTATACCGGGGAGCTGTTTTTT.

J is TRBJ2-7 and V is TRBV30, with 7 positions matching TRBD1. The germline gives CDR1 GTSNPN, CDR2 SVGIG (reference sequence). CDR3 length: 11 residues. With V trimmed by 4 bases and J by 6 bases, 3 bases remained unmatched. The CDR3 nucleotides are TGTGCCTGGACAACAGGGGTCGAGCAGTACTTC. Residues: CAWTTGVEQYF.

The CDR3 loop is CASSQDRTSGTDTQYF. In DNA form, the CDR3 reads TGCGCCAGCAGCCAAGATAGGACTAGCGGAACAGATACGCAGTATTTT. The rearrangement joins TRBV4-1 to TRBJ2-3; 10 bases map to TRBD2. Looked up from germline, CDR1 is MGHRA and CDR2 is YSYEKL. V trimming: 0 bases; J trimming: 3 bases; junction bases outside the gene matches: 3. This CDR3 is 16 amino acids long.

The rearrangement links TRBV28 to TRBJ2-7; TRBD2 might be the D (6 bases). This CDR3 has 14 amino acids. V dropped 3 bases and J dropped 6 bases, with 15 bases sitting between them. Germline values: CDR1 MDHEN, CDR2 SYDVKM. The DNA for the CDR3 is TGTGCCAGCAGTTTTATGGGGGGACCGGGCGAGCAGTACTTC. Translating gives CASSFMGGPGEQYF.

The J gene is TRBJ1-2, the V gene TRBV29-1; D call uncertain. CDR1 and CDR2 from the germline V gene are SQVTM and ANQGSEA. V was pared by 2 bases and J by 6 bases, with 4 bases between. The CDR3 runs 10 residues. The CDR3 bases are TGCAGCGTTGAACGGCATGGCTACACCTTC. Translation: CSVERHGYTF.

The CDR3 protein is CAISRESGGDTQYF. CDR3 DNA sequence: TGTGCCATCAGCCGCGAGAGCGGGGGAGATACGCAGTATTTT. The V and J genes are TRBV10-3 and TRBJ2-3, with TRBD2 matching over 8 bases. CDR3 length: 14 amino acids. Trimming took 6 bases from V and 5 from J; bases not matched to a gene: 7. Germline V lookup: CDR1 ENHRY, CDR2 SYGVKD.

This chain joins TRBV7-2 and TRBJ2-1; no definite D call. CDR3 size: 13 residues. CDR1 and CDR2 from the germline V gene are SGHTA and FQGNSA. Trimming removed 0 bases from V and 7 bases from J, with 7 bases in between. The CDR3 region is CASSLASMNEQFF. CDR3 sequence (DNA): TGTGCCAGCAGCTTAGCGTCGATGAATGAGCAGTTCTTC.

This chain uses TRBV5-1 with TRBJ2-5, with a possible D match to TRBD1 (5 bases). The germline gives CDR1 SGHRS, CDR2 YFSETQ. The CDR3 sequence is 16 residues long. The V end was cut by 4 bases, the J end by 4 bases, with 20 bases between. As DNA, the CDR3 is TGCGCCAGCAGCCCCACCCCTACAGGTGGGTTAGAGACCCAGTACTTC. Protein: CASSPTPTGGLETQYF.

This clone was seen a single time. The germline gene is not matched at one end of the junction; a read error may be the cause. V and J are TRBV7-7 and TRBJ2-1, with D hard to call. The CDR3 is 13 amino acids. Germline loops: CDR1 SSHAT, CDR2 FNYEAQ (reference sequence). The DNA for the CDR3 is TGTGCTAGCAGCTTATCCCTCTCTGGGGAGCAGTTCTTC. Translated: CASSLSLSGEQFF. Complete variable domain (other parts from reference TRBV7-7 and TRBJ2-1): GAGVSQSPRYKVTKRGQDVTLRCDPISSHATLYWYQQALGQGPEFLTYFNYEAQPDKSGLPSDRFSAERPEGSISTLTIQRTEQRDSAMYRCASSLSLSGEQFFGPGTRLTVL.

This clone has a handful of counts. CDR3 coding DNA: TGTGCCAGCAGTCGGGACAGGGGGGACACTGAAGCTTTCTTT. Its translation: CASSRDRGDTEAFF. The chain joins TRBV6-1 to TRBJ1-1; 11 bases match TRBD1. J gave up 3 bases and V 5 bases, and 2 bases lay outside the gene matches. Germline CDR1 MNHNS, CDR2 SASEGT. This CDR3 comprises 14 residues.

The chain combines TRBV5-5 with TRBJ1-5; the D is unclear. Germline CDR1 SGHKS, CDR2 YYEKEE (reference sequence). The CDR3 runs to 15 residues. The V end was cut by 4 bases, the J end by 0 bases, with 11 bases between. This chain's CDR3 is CASSVQPYSNQPQHF. Here the CDR3 DNA reads TGTGCCAGCAGCGTACAGCCTTATAGCAATCAGCCCCAGCATTTT.

This rearrangement joins TRBV18 to TRBJ2-7, with D possibly TRBD1 on 6 matching bases. CDR3 size: 17 residues. Germline CDR1 and CDR2: KGHSH and LQKENI. V was clipped by 5 bases and J by 0 bases, with 20 bases between them. The CDR3 is CASSSTGSRALSYEQYF. CDR3 nucleotides: TGTGCCAGCTCATCAACAGGGTCGCGAGCCCTCTCCTACGAGCAGTACTTC.

As to this clone: At the DNA level, this CDR3 is encoded by other sequences in the same sample as well. The chain couples TRBV5-6 to TRBJ2-7, with a weak D call TRBD1 (6 bases). Germline CDR1 is SGHDT and CDR2 is YYEEEE. The V and J ends lost 0 bases and 3 bases respectively, with 16 bases between them. The CDR3 consists of 16 residues. CDR3 sequence reads: CASSLALATGYYEQYF. The CDR3 nucleotides are TGTGCCAGCAGCTTGGCCTTGGCGACAGGCTACTACGAGCAGTACTTC. Filled out from reference TRBV5-6 and TRBJ2-7, the complete variable domain reads DAGVTQSPTHLIKTRGQQVTLRCSPKSGHDTVSWYQQALGQGPQFIFQYYEEEERQRGNFPDRFSGHQFPNYSSELNVNALLLGDSALYLCASSLALATGYYEQYFGPGTRLTVT.

The chain is built from TRBV10-3 and TRBJ1-3; D ambiguous. This CDR3 contains 14 residues. Germline values: CDR1 ENHRY, CDR2 SYGVKD. Trimming took off 0 bases at V and 2 bases at J, with 5 bases between the two ends. The CDR3 DNA reads TGTGCCATCAGTGAGTCCACTGCTGGAAACACCATATATTTT. As protein: CAISESTAGNTIYF.

This chain links TRBV5-1 with TRBJ2-7; weak D call: TRBD1 (7 bases). Germline CDR1 reads SGHRS; CDR2 reads YFSETQ. The CDR3 loop spans 14 amino acids. Trimming shortened V by 4 bases and J by 4 bases, and 15 bases separated the two germline ends. CDR3 sequence (DNA): TGCGCCAGCAGCGCCGCGGGACAGATGTACGAGCAGTACTTC. As protein: CASSAAGQMYEQYF.

This clone was counted between two and nine times. The chain links TRBV29-1 to TRBJ1-1; D call uncertain. Germline values: CDR1 SQVTM, CDR2 ANQGSEA. The CDR3 consists of 12 residues. The ends were cut back, 6 bases at V and 2 bases at J, with 10 bases in the middle. DNA for the CDR3: TGCAGCGTACGGATTACCAACACTGAAGCTTTCTTT. Its protein product is CSVRITNTEAFF.

The chain joins TRBV5-6 to TRBJ1-2, with 9 bases aligning to TRBD1. Germline CDR1 reads SGHDT; CDR2 reads YYEEEE. V shed 4 bases and J 8 bases; nucleotides not matched to a gene: 3. The CDR3 totals 12 residues. The CDR3 sequence: CASSRTGDGYTF. CDR3 in DNA: TGTGCCAGCAGCCGGACAGGGGACGGCTACACCTTC.

The rearrangement links TRBV4-1 to TRBJ2-1, with D perhaps matching TRBD1 (6 bases). CDR1 and CDR2 (germline): MGHRA, YSYEKL. The CDR3 is made up of 14 amino acids. The V end was cut by 5 bases, the J end by 4 bases, with 12 bases between. CDR3: CASSERQVYNEQFF. Here the CDR3 DNA reads TGCGCCAGCAGCGAACGACAGGTATACAATGAGCAGTTCTTC.

The count of this clone is one. The chain recombines TRBV6-5 with TRBJ1-2, with 7 nucleotides matching TRBD1. J lost 7 bases, V lost 2 bases, and 7 bases had no gene match. The CDR3 totals 14 residues. Germline V gene data show CDR1 as MNHEY and CDR2 as SVGAGI. CDR3 DNA sequence: TGTGCCAGCAGTTACCAGGGGGGCTCGGGTGGCTACACCTTC. Translated: CASSYQGGSGGYTF.

This chain uses TRBV10-3 with TRBJ1-2; D perhaps matches TRBD1 (5 bases). The CDR3 contains 13 residues. Looked up from germline, CDR1 is ENHRY and CDR2 is SYGVKD. Trimming removed 7 bases from V and 7 bases from J, with 16 bases in between. The CDR3 spells CAIKTGDRGGYTF. CDR3 DNA sequence: TGTGCCATCAAGACGGGCGACAGAGGTGGCTACACCTTC.

The chain uses TRBV4-2 and TRBJ2-4, with 10 nucleotides matching TRBD2. Germline CDR1 is LGHNA and CDR2 is YNFKEQ. V was clipped by 0 bases and J by 0 bases; unmatched bases: 14. This CDR3 is built from 21 residues. The DNA of the CDR3 is TGTGCCAGCAGCCAAGATGAGGCTAGCGGGAGAAGGAGGATAGCCAAAAACATTCAGTACTTC. The encoded protein is CASSQDEASGRRRIAKNIQYF.

The chain couples TRBV5-5 to TRBJ2-7, with 7 bases lining up with TRBD1. Germline V gives CDR1 SGHKS, CDR2 YYEKEE (reference sequence). Losses at the gene ends were 3 bases for V and 6 bases for J; bases not matched to a gene: 9. This CDR3 has 14 amino acids. CDR3 region: CASSSPTGVGEQYF. The DNA of the CDR3 is TGTGCCAGCAGCTCCCCTACAGGGGTAGGCGAGCAGTACTTC.